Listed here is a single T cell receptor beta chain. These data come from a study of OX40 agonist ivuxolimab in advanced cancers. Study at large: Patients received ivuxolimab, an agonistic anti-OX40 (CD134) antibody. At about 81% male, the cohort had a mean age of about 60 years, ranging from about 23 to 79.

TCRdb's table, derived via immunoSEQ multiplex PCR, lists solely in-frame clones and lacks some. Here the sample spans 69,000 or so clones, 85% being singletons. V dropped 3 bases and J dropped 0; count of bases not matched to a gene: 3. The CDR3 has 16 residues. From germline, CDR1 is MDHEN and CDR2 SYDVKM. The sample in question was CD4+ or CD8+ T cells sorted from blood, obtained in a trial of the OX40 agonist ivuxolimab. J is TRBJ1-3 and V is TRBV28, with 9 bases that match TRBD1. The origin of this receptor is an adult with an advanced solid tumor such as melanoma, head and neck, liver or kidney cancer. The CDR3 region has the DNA TGTGCCAGCAGTTTGTGGACAGGGGACTCTGGAAACACCATATATTTT. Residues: CASSLWTGDSGNTIYF. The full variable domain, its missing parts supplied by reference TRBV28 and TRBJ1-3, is DVKVTQSSRYLVKRTGEKVFLECVQDMDHENMFWYRQDPGLGLRLIYFSYDVKMKEKGDIPEGYSVSREKKERFSLILESASTNQTSMYLCASSLWTGDSGNTIYFGEGSWLTVV.